These 29 T cell receptor beta chains share one sample of origin, sequenced in a study of cytotoxic CD8 clonotypes in ibrutinib-treated CLL. Only in-frame clones appear in the TCRdb table, and some are missing; sequencing was by immunoSEQ multiplex PCR. Among about 50,000 clones listed, about three fifths were seen once. The starting material was PBMCs, obtained after 24 months of ibrutinib treatment. All receptors derive from a human donor with chronic lymphocytic leukemia.

CDR3 sequence reads: CASSPDGAGEQYF. The DNA of the CDR3 is TGCGCCAGCAGCCCGGACGGTGCGGGCGAGCAGTACTTC. The V and J genes are TRBV5-1 and TRBJ2-7, with D possibly being TRBD2 (5 bases). V gave up 4 bases and J gave up 6 bases, with 14 bases separating them. Germline CDR1 SGHRS, CDR2 YFSETQ. The CDR3 is made up of 13 amino acids.

In this sample, this clone turned up a few times. V is TRBV2 and J is TRBJ2-1; D gene ambiguous. Germline V gene sequence: CDR1 SNHLY, CDR2 FYNNEI. V dropped 6 bases and J dropped 1 base, with 4 bases sitting between them. The CDR3 has 12 residues. Here the CDR3 reads CASRGSYNEQFF. CDR3 nucleotides: TGTGCCAGCAGGGGATCCTACAATGAGCAGTTCTTC.

This clone appeared once. V and J are TRBV4-2 and TRBJ2-7; D ambiguous. Trimming removed 2 bases from V and 0 bases from J, with 11 bases in between. The CDR3 consists of 15 residues. Germline assignment: CDR1 LGHNA and CDR2 YNFKEQ. As DNA, the CDR3 is TGTGCCAGCAGCCAAAGGGCAGGAGACTCCTACGAGCAGTACTTC. It encodes CASSQRAGDSYEQYF.

CDR3 protein: CASSRSGENTEAFF. The CDR3 DNA reads TGTGCCAGCAGTCGATCCGGGGAGAACACTGAAGCTTTCTTT. V usage is TRBV9 and J usage is TRBJ1-1; D not certain. This CDR3 is built from 14 residues. V was pared by 5 bases and J by 1 base, with 12 bases between. CDR1 is SGDLS and CDR2 is YYNGEE in the germline V gene. The whole variable domain, filled in from reference TRBV9 and TRBJ1-1, reads DSGVTQTPKHLITATGQRVTLRCSPRSGDLSVYWYQQSLDQGLQFLIQYYNGEERAKGNILERFSAQQFPDLHSELNLSSLELGDSALYFCASSRSGENTEAFFGQGTRLTVV.

V gene TRBV25-1 combines with J gene TRBJ2-7; D unresolved. The CDR3 length is 11 residues. V was clipped by 8 bases and J by 3 bases, with 8 bases between them. Per germline, CDR1 MGHDK and CDR2 SYGVNS. CDR3 amino acids: CASADIYEQYF. CDR3 sequence (DNA): TGTGCCAGCGCCGACATCTACGAGCAGTACTTC.

On this clone: Other DNA variants within this sample encode the same CDR3. The chain joins TRBV9 to TRBJ2-5, with TRBD2 matching 9 bases. Germline CDR1 SGDLS, CDR2 YYNGEE. This CDR3 comprises 16 residues. V dropped 0 bases and J dropped 5; count of bases not matched to a gene: 8. The CDR3 sequence: CASSVAGGGAKETQYF. Here the CDR3 DNA reads TGTGCCAGCAGCGTAGCCGGCGGGGGGGCCAAGGAGACCCAGTACTTC.

The chain recombines TRBV7-6 with TRBJ2-1, with D maybe TRBD2 (6 bases). The CDR3 extends over 13 amino acids. Germline-derived CDR1 and CDR2 are SGHVS and FNYEAQ. V was trimmed by 5 bases and J by 8 bases, leaving 13 bases between them. Here the CDR3 DNA reads TGTGCCAGCAGCCTTGGGACTCCTGATGAGCAGTTCTTC. Translated, it gives CASSLGTPDEQFF.

This clone was detected only a few times. V and J are TRBV28 and TRBJ1-6; TRBD1 matches at 7 bases. Germline lookup yields CDR1 MDHEN and CDR2 SYDVKM. The CDR3 is made up of 15 amino acids. J gave up 8 bases and V 7 bases, and 11 bases lay outside the gene matches. The CDR3, as DNA: TGTGCCAGCAATTCACCCCAGGGGGAGTATTCACCCCTCCACTTT. Its translation is CASNSPQGEYSPLHF.

The chain links TRBV7-8 to TRBJ1-4, with a tentative D call TRBD1 (5 bases). The CDR3 runs to 17 residues. V lost 0 bases and J lost 7, with 18 bases in between. From germline, CDR1 is SGHVS and CDR2 FQNEAQ. CDR3 sequence reads: CASSLAQGGSPFEKLFF. CDR3 coding DNA: TGTGCCAGCAGCTTAGCGCAGGGAGGGTCCCCCTTTGAAAAACTGTTTTTT.

This clone was seen a single time. This chain links TRBV9 with TRBJ2-3; D remains unclear. Germline CDR1 and CDR2: SGDLS and YYNGEE. The V end was cut by 3 bases, the J end by 6 bases, with 14 bases between. This CDR3 comprises 14 residues. CDR3 region: CASSGGPARDTQYF. The CDR3 region has the DNA TGTGCCAGCAGCGGTGGACCCGCGCGGGATACGCAGTATTTT.

This clone appeared a few times. The chain recombines TRBV15 with TRBJ1-1; tentatively, D is TRBD1 (6 bases). The germline V gene encodes CDR1 LNHNV and CDR2 YYDKDF (reference sequence). The CDR3 runs 15 residues. Between the trimmed V and J ends, which lost 3 bases and 1 base, there was a span of 12 bases. The CDR3 loop reads CATSRDRFQNTEAFF. As DNA, the CDR3 is TGTGCCACCAGCAGGGACAGATTCCAGAACACTGAAGCTTTCTTT.

The gene calls are TRBV5-4 and TRBJ2-1, with 9 bases matching TRBD2. J gave up 4 bases and V 0 bases, and 5 bases lay outside the gene matches. The CDR3 spans 16 residues. Germline V gene data show CDR1 as SGHNT and CDR2 as YYREEE (reference sequence). Written as DNA, the CDR3 is TGTGCCAGCAGCTTGGTAGGCGGGGGGGCGTACAATGAGCAGTTCTTC. It translates to CASSLVGGGAYNEQFF.

The chain couples TRBV19 to TRBJ2-7; D remains ambiguous. With 4 bases removed from V and 0 bases from J, the gap between germline ends came to 7 bases. The CDR3 loop spans 13 amino acids. Germline CDR1 is LNHDA and CDR2 is SQIVND (reference sequence). The CDR3 here is CASSKHLSYEQYF. For the CDR3, the DNA is TGTGCCAGTAGTAAACACCTCTCCTACGAGCAGTACTTC.

This clone appeared a few times. The V and J genes are TRBV5-6 and TRBJ2-5; D gene ambiguous. The length of the CDR3 is 17 residues. The germline CDR1 and CDR2 sequences are SGHDT and YYEEEE. V was shortened by 0 bases and J by 1 base, with 16 bases between the two germline ends. CDR3 sequence reads: CASSLGALKTLQETQYF. The CDR3 coding sequence is TGTGCCAGCAGCTTGGGCGCTCTCAAGACCCTCCAAGAGACCCAGTACTTC.

The J gene is TRBJ1-3, the V gene TRBV10-3; no clear D. V was shortened by 10 bases and J by 0 bases, with 10 bases between the two germline ends. The V gene's germline CDR1 is ENHRY and CDR2 SYGVKD. The CDR3 covers 13 residues. The CDR3 sequence: CATWRGSGNTIYF. CDR3 coding DNA: TGTGCCACATGGCGGGGCTCTGGAAACACCATATATTTT.

The gene calls are TRBV5-1 and TRBJ2-4, with unresolved D. Per the germline V gene, CDR1 is SGHRS and CDR2 is YFSETQ. This CDR3 comprises 16 residues. Trimming removed 0 bases at V and 1 base at J, with 11 bases between. Here the CDR3 reads CASSLGSALAKNIQYF. CDR3 DNA sequence: TGCGCCAGCAGCTTGGGGTCAGCACTGGCCAAAAACATTCAGTACTTC.

This clone occurred many times. The chain is built from TRBV29-1 and TRBJ1-2; D is unresolved. V was cut by 0 bases and J by 5 bases, with 10 bases left in between. The CDR3 spans 13 residues. Germline V gene data show CDR1 as SQVTM and CDR2 as ANQGSEA. In nucleotides, the CDR3 is TGCAGCGTTGAAGATCATGGCGGATATGGCTACACCTTC. Encoded protein: CSVEDHGGYGYTF.

This clone has a handful of counts. The chain joins TRBV11-2 to TRBJ1-1; D unresolved. CDR1 and CDR2 from the germline V gene are SGHAT and FQNNGV. The germline V and J ends were trimmed by 1 base and 3 bases, with 3 bases remaining between them. The CDR3 length is 12 residues. The CDR3 loop reads CASSLGDTEAFF. The CDR3 DNA follows: TGTGCCAGCAGCTTAGGGGACACTGAAGCTTTCTTT. Full variable domain (missing parts from reference TRBV11-2 and TRBJ1-1): EAGVAQSPRYKIIEKRQSVAFWCNPISGHATLYWYQQILGQGPKLLIQFQNNGVVDDSQLPKDRFSAERLKGVDSTLKIQPAKLEDSAVYLCASSLGDTEAFFGQGTRLTVV.

This chain connects TRBV19 to TRBJ1-4; D ambiguous. From germline, CDR1 is LNHDA and CDR2 SQIVND (reference sequence). The V end lost 0 bases, the J end lost 5 bases, and 7 bases lay between the germline ends. The CDR3 has 14 residues. DNA of the CDR3: TGTGCCAGTAGTATAGAACAGTTCAATGAAAAACTGTTTTTT. As protein: CASSIEQFNEKLFF.

The gene calls are TRBV29-1 and TRBJ1-1; D is uncertain. Germline V gives CDR1 SQVTM, CDR2 ANQGSEA. This CDR3 has 11 residues. V lost 5 bases, J lost 0 bases, and 4 bases lay in between. Here the CDR3 reads CSVSMNTEAFF. DNA of the CDR3: TGCAGCGTTAGTATGAACACTGAAGCTTTCTTT.

This clone has just a few counts. The V call is TRBV18, the J call TRBJ2-7, with a weak D call TRBD2 (7 bases). CDR1 and CDR2 from the germline V gene are KGHSH and LQKENI. Trimming took 8 bases from V and 3 from J, leaving 17 bases between them. The length of the CDR3 is 14 residues. CDR3 residues: CASKRDRGGYEQYF. CDR3 sequence (DNA): TGTGCCAGCAAAAGAGATAGGGGGGGCTACGAGCAGTACTTC.

There are a few counts of this clone. The rearrangement joins TRBV4-1 to TRBJ1-1, with a possible D match to TRBD1 (6 bases). There are 13 residues in the CDR3. Per germline, CDR1 MGHRA and CDR2 YSYEKL. Trimming took off 4 bases at V and 4 bases at J, with 10 bases between the two ends. The CDR3 coding sequence is TGCGCCAGCAGCCCAACAGGGCCCACTGAAGCTTTCTTT. Residues: CASSPTGPTEAFF.

Of note for this clone: The same CDR3 also results from other DNA sequences found in this sample. The rearrangement uses TRBV5-4 and TRBJ2-3, with unresolved D. Between the trimmed V and J ends, which lost 1 base and 6 bases, there was a span of 9 bases. Germline loops: CDR1 SGHNT, CDR2 YYREEE (reference sequence). The CDR3 is 13 amino acids. For the CDR3, the DNA is TGTGCCAGCAGCTTGTGGCAGACGGATACGCAGTATTTT. It is translated as CASSLWQTDTQYF.

This clone was seen a few times. This chain joins TRBV6-4 and TRBJ2-2; no definite D call. Trimming shortened V by 6 bases and J by 3 bases, and 11 bases separated the two germline ends. This CDR3 region has 14 residues. Germline V gene sequence: CDR1 MRHNA, CDR2 SNTAGT. The CDR3 loop is CASSAGPHTGELFF. For the CDR3, the DNA is TGTGCCAGCAGCGCCGGGCCTCACACCGGGGAGCTGTTTTTT.

This sequence joins TRBV6-5 and TRBJ1-1; possibly TRBD1 for D (5 bases). This CDR3 contains 14 residues. The V and J ends lost 5 bases and 5 bases respectively, with 15 bases between them. Germline values: CDR1 MNHEY, CDR2 SVGAGI. The CDR3 sequence: CASSDRYEGTEAFF. CDR3 coding DNA: TGTGCCAGCAGTGACAGATATGAAGGGACTGAAGCTTTCTTT.

The chain uses TRBV27 and TRBJ2-3; D unclear. Germline V gene data show CDR1 as MNHEY and CDR2 as SMNVEV (reference sequence). Trimming stripped 6 bases from V and 4 bases from J, with 14 bases between. This CDR3 has 14 residues. CDR3 in amino acids: CASSSGPHSDTQYF. CDR3 DNA: TGTGCCAGCAGCTCTGGACCACATTCAGATACGCAGTATTTT.

The genes are TRBV27 and TRBJ1-4; 7 nucleotides align to TRBD1. The trim removed 6 bases at V and 7 bases at J, leaving 8 bases unmatched. The length of the CDR3 is 14 residues. Germline CDR1 MNHEY, CDR2 SMNVEV (reference sequence). The CDR3 bases are TGTGCCAGCAGCCCAGGGGGTTGGGGTGAAAAACTGTTTTTT. This codes for CASSPGGWGEKLFF.

The gene calls are TRBV2 and TRBJ1-6, with TRBD1 as a possible D gene (6 bases). This CDR3 region has 15 residues. Germline-derived CDR1 and CDR2 are SNHLY and FYNNEI. V was cut by 6 bases and J by 2 bases, with 11 bases left in between. CDR3 sequence reads: CASRGGGAYNSPLHF. The CDR3 nucleotides are TGTGCCAGCAGAGGGGGAGGGGCCTATAATTCACCCCTCCACTTT.

This rearrangement joins TRBV7-9 to TRBJ2-1; TRBD2 agrees at 13 bases. In germline, CDR1 is SEHNR, CDR2 FQNEAQ (reference sequence). Trimming took 5 bases from V and 4 from J; bases not matched to a gene: 11. The CDR3 contains 18 residues. In DNA form, the CDR3 reads TGTGCCAGCAGCACGACTAGCGGGGGGACCCATATATACAATGAGCAGTTCTTC. Residues: CASSTTSGGTHIYNEQFF.